Listed here are 4 T cell receptor beta chains from one sample, sequenced in a study of blood T cell repertoires in COVID-19. Method: immunoSEQ multiplex PCR; TCRdb's copy keeps in-frame clones and lacks some. The sample includes approximately 120,000 clones, around three quarters of them seen just once. The sequenced material came from peripheral blood. All receptors derive from a human donor in a cohort sampled during active COVID-19.

This clone was seen once. The J gene is TRBJ1-6, the V gene TRBV7-8, with D unresolved. The CDR3 covers 14 residues. The ends were cut back, 4 bases at V and 7 bases at J, with 11 bases in the middle. Germline V CDR1 and CDR2: SGHVS, FQNEAQ. CDR3 DNA: TGTGCCAGCAGCTCCCGGGGTGGGAATTCACCCCTCCACTTT. This gives the protein CASSSRGGNSPLHF.

CDR3 loop: CASSQASVAGGQRSRQYF. DNA for the CDR3: TGTGCCAGCAGCCAAGCGTCGGTAGCGGGGGGGCAGCGCTCCCGTCAGTACTTC. The chain links TRBV3-1 (or the pseudogene TRBV3-2) to TRBJ2-4; TRBD2 agrees at 11 bases. J gave up 12 bases and V 1 base, and 17 bases lay outside the gene matches. The CDR3 sequence is 18 residues long. In germline, CDR1 is LGHDT, CDR2 YNNKEL (reference sequence).

For this clone: Because it lacks the conserved phenylalanine or tryptophan at the end, this CDR3 is likely a read error. The DNA is omitted, as the CDR3 cannot be located on it reliably, and the CDR3 follows TCRdb's listing. The chain employs TRBV2 and TRBJ1-4; the DNA was not compared with TRBD1, the D call given in the table. The germline V gene has CDR1 SNHLY and CDR2 FYNNEI. The CDR3 has 12 residues if both end residues are counted. The CDR3: CASSEALRDRII.

CDR3 DNA: TGTGCCAGCAGCCAGGGGGCTAATAGCAATCAGCCCCAGCATTTT. Protein product: CASSQGANSNQPQHF. The chain joins TRBV6-6 to TRBJ1-5; 8 bases are shared with TRBD1. V lost 6 bases and J lost 0; bases outside the gene matches: 4. The CDR3 spans 15 residues. Germline V CDR1 and CDR2: MNHNY, SVGAGI (reference sequence).